Below, 25 T cell receptor beta chains from the same sample are listed, as sequenced in a study of CD8 T cells in ankylosing spondylitis. For these TCRs, the target antigens are not known. Findings and limits, study-wide: One TCR beta motif, made up of fewer than 10 highly homologous variants, appeared characteristic of ankylosing spondylitis blood.

One entry per CDR3 protein, called by TCRdb with MiXCR from the 5' RACE reads. Found here are 500,000 to 650,000 distinct CDR3 sequences, less than 6% of them singletons; the top ten hold under 4.5%. The specimen sequenced was blood, either unsorted or a sorted T cell fraction (not recorded which). The receptors shown here come from a male donor with ankylosing spondylitis.

A few counts support this clonotype. The chain has TRBV28 and TRBJ2-5, with TRBD1 matching 8 bases. Germline V gene data show CDR1 as MDHEN and CDR2 as SYDVKM. V dropped 6 bases and J dropped 6; count of bases not matched to a gene: 9. The CDR3 is 14 amino acids. The CDR3 nucleotides read TGTGCCAGCAGACTTACAGGGGGAGTGAAGACCCAGTACTTC. Translating gives CASRLTGGVKTQYF.

The table lists this clonotype with many counts. The chain uses TRBV18 and TRBJ2-1; D not resolved. The V end lost 6 bases, the J end lost 8 bases, and 5 bases lay between the germline ends. Germline V CDR1 and CDR2: KGHSH, LQKENI. The CDR3 extends over 10 amino acids. Here the CDR3 reads CASSEDEQFF. In DNA, the CDR3 is TGTGCCAGCTCCGAGGATGAGCAGTTCTTC.

This clonotype was detected many times. The V call is TRBV20-1, the J call TRBJ2-1; no definite D call. Germline values: CDR1 DFQATT, CDR2 SNEGSKA (reference sequence). Trimming stripped 4 bases from V and 3 bases from J, with 10 bases between. There are 13 residues in the CDR3. The CDR3 loop reads CSAKQNFYNEQFF. The CDR3 coding sequence is TGCAGTGCTAAACAGAATTTCTACAATGAGCAGTTCTTC.

This clonotype was detected ten times or more. The rearrangement links TRBV9 to TRBJ2-3, with D unclear. Germline lookup yields CDR1 SGDLS and CDR2 YYNGEE. This CDR3 has 14 amino acids. Trimming removed 0 bases from V and 2 bases from J, with 7 bases in between. The CDR3 is CASSVAAITDTQYF. As DNA, the CDR3 is TGTGCCAGCAGCGTAGCGGCGATCACAGATACGCAGTATTTT.

This clonotype was recorded at least ten times. The chain links TRBV20-1 to TRBJ2-3; TRBD2 agrees at 9 bases. V lost 0 bases to trimming and J lost 2 bases; unmatched junction nucleotides: 3. The CDR3 consists of 15 residues. Germline-derived CDR1 and CDR2 are DFQATT and SNEGSKA (reference sequence). The CDR3 nucleotides read TGCAGTGCTAGAGACCCTAGCGGGAACACAGATACGCAGTATTTT. Translating gives CSARDPSGNTDTQYF.

This clonotype was found many times. The V call is TRBV4-2, the J call TRBJ1-1; a possible D gene is TRBD1 (6 bases). Trimming shortened V by 4 bases and J by 1 base, and 19 bases separated the two germline ends. The CDR3 totals 17 residues. Germline V gene lookup returns CDR1 LGHNA and CDR2 YNFKEQ. The chain's CDR3 is CASSRGGGHSENTEAFF. CDR3 bases: TGTGCCAGCAGCCGGGGGGGGGGCCACTCCGAGAACACTGAAGCTTTCTTT.

The sample holds many counts of this clonotype. The V gene is TRBV12-3 or TRBV12-4, the J gene TRBJ1-1, with D unresolved. The CDR3 runs to 12 residues. V was cut by 3 bases and J by 5 bases, with 7 bases left in between. DNA for the CDR3: TGTGCCAGCAGTTTTGCAGGTACTGAAGCTTTCTTT. This encodes CASSFAGTEAFF.

This clonotype was detected ten times or more. The V call is TRBV5-1, the J call TRBJ1-6, with D perhaps TRBD1 (5 bases). The V gene lost 0 bases and the J gene lost 10 bases, with 14 bases spanning the gap. The CDR3 loop spans 15 amino acids. Germline CDR1 and CDR2: SGHRS and YFSETQ. CDR3 sequence (DNA): TGCGCCAGCAGCTTGGAAGGCAGGGTAGACTCACCCCTCCACTTT. Its translation: CASSLEGRVDSPLHF.

This clonotype was counted at least ten times. This chain connects TRBV28 to TRBJ2-1; the D call may be TRBD1 or TRBD2 (6 bases each). V was cut by 2 bases and J by 12 bases, with 17 bases left in between. This CDR3 is 14 amino acids long. The germline V gene has CDR1 MDHEN and CDR2 SYDVKM. CDR3 residues: CASSLGGTSRAQFF. The CDR3 bases are TGTGCCAGCAGTTTAGGGGGGACAAGTCGCGCGCAGTTCTTC.

This clonotype was counted many times. The chain combines TRBV29-1 with TRBJ2-1; tentatively, D is TRBD1 (6 bases). V lost 7 bases and J lost 7, with 26 bases in between. Germline CDR1 and CDR2: SQVTM and ANQGSEA. CDR3 length: 16 amino acids. The CDR3 DNA reads TGCAGCGCGACTATAATACTCTACAGGGCCGGGAATGAGCAGTTCTTC. Amino acid sequence: CSATIILYRAGNEQFF.

This clonotype was detected many times. The chain recombines TRBV29-1 with TRBJ2-4; no clear D. The CDR3 has 13 amino acids. The germline V gene has CDR1 SQVTM and CDR2 ANQGSEA. V was pared by 7 bases and J by 0 bases, with 10 bases between. CDR3 nucleotides: TGCAGCGCCCAACATGTAGCCAAAAACATTCAGTACTTC. It yields the protein CSAQHVAKNIQYF.

This clonotype was seen at least ten times. The chain combines TRBV20-1 with TRBJ2-5; the match to TRBD1 covers 7 bases. This CDR3 spans 13 amino acids. In germline, CDR1 is DFQATT, CDR2 SNEGSKA (reference sequence). Trimming removed 5 bases from V and 0 bases from J; junction bases left unmatched: 3. CDR3 amino acids: CSALDRDQETQYF. The CDR3, as DNA: TGCAGTGCTTTAGACAGGGACCAAGAGACCCAGTACTTC.

The rearrangement joins TRBV30 to TRBJ2-1; tentative D call: TRBD2 (6 bases). The CDR3 contains 14 residues. V was trimmed by 0 bases and J by 8 bases, leaving 14 bases between them. CDR1 and CDR2 from the germline V gene are GTSNPN and SVGIG (reference sequence). The CDR3, as DNA: TGTGCCTGGAGTGTACGAGGAGGGTTCGATGAGCAGTTCTTC. Amino acids: CAWSVRGGFDEQFF.

The table lists this clonotype with many counts. The J gene is TRBJ2-5, the V gene TRBV29-1; maybe TRBD2 (5 bases). V was trimmed by 5 bases and J by 3 bases, leaving 16 bases between them. The germline V gene encodes CDR1 SQVTM and CDR2 ANQGSEA. This CDR3 has 14 residues. CDR3 sequence reads: CSVTTTGVEETQYF. The DNA for the CDR3 is TGCAGCGTTACAACGACCGGGGTAGAAGAGACCCAGTACTTC.

This clonotype was observed at least ten times. DNA for the CDR3: TGCAGTGCTGGGACTAGCGGGGGGTACAATGAGCAGTTCTTC. This translates into CSAGTSGGYNEQFF. The V and J genes are TRBV20-1 and TRBJ2-1; TRBD2 aligns across 15 bases. Losses at the gene ends were 5 bases for V and 4 bases for J; bases not matched to a gene: 0. CDR3 length equals 14 residues. CDR1 and CDR2 from the germline V gene are DFQATT and SNEGSKA (reference sequence).

This clonotype showed up many times. The chain carries TRBV5-1 and TRBJ2-2; D not resolved. The CDR3 loop spans 15 amino acids. V dropped 2 bases and J dropped 4 bases, with 12 bases sitting between them. From germline, CDR1 is SGHRS and CDR2 YFSETQ. The CDR3 DNA sequence: TGCGCCAGCAGCTTTGTCAGCTTTAGCACCGGGGAGCTGTTTTTT. Translation gives CASSFVSFSTGELFF.

This clonotype was seen more than once but under ten times. V usage is TRBV5-1 and J usage is TRBJ2-3; 12 bases are shared with TRBD2. The CDR3 runs 18 residues. Trimming removed 1 base from V and 5 bases from J; junction bases left unmatched: 11. Germline loops: CDR1 SGHRS, CDR2 YFSETQ. This chain's CDR3 is CASSLFPLAGGLIDTQYF. Here the CDR3 DNA reads TGCGCCAGCAGCTTGTTCCCCCTAGCGGGGGGGCTGATAGATACGCAGTATTTT.

This clonotype was seen a few times. This chain connects TRBV28 to TRBJ1-5, with D hard to call. Per the germline V gene, CDR1 is MDHEN and CDR2 is SYDVKM. V dropped 5 bases and J dropped 2 bases, with 13 bases sitting between them. This CDR3 has 15 residues. CDR3: CASSPGSRGNQPQHF. CDR3 nucleotide sequence: TGTGCCAGCAGTCCGGGGAGTCGGGGCAATCAGCCCCAGCATTTT.

This clonotype was counted many times. This chain links TRBV6-1 with TRBJ1-6; TRBD1 agrees at 10 bases. V was pared by 6 bases and J by 9 bases, with 5 bases of the junction left unmatched. Germline CDR1 reads MNHNS; CDR2 reads SASEGT. The CDR3 contains 14 residues. The CDR3 region has the DNA TGTGCCAGCAGCCCGGGACAGGGGTTTTCACCCCTCCACTTT. It specifies CASSPGQGFSPLHF.

This chain links TRBV11-1 with TRBJ2-3; D gene uncertain. V lost 0 bases to trimming and J lost 0 bases, with 16 bases between them. There are 18 residues in the CDR3. CDR1 and CDR2 (germline): SGHAT, FQDESV (reference sequence). CDR3 sequence: CASSLARGYLRSTDTQYF. CDR3 DNA: TGTGCCAGCAGCTTAGCCCGAGGTTACCTTCGTAGCACAGATACGCAGTATTTT.

Ten or more counts support this clonotype. V usage is TRBV5-1 and J usage is TRBJ2-2; possibly TRBD1 for D (5 bases). Germline CDR1 SGHRS, CDR2 YFSETQ. Trimming shortened V by 2 bases and J by 5 bases, and 13 bases separated the two germline ends. The CDR3 sequence is 15 residues long. For the CDR3, the DNA is TGCGCCAGCAGCTTCCAGACAGATAATACCGGGGAGCTGTTTTTT. As protein: CASSFQTDNTGELFF.

This clonotype has at least ten counts. The chain combines TRBV4-3 with TRBJ2-7; D might be TRBD1 (5 bases). The CDR3 is 13 residues long. Trimming pared 2 bases from V and 4 bases from J, leaving 9 bases between. Germline V gene lookup returns CDR1 LGHNA and CDR2 YSLEER. CDR3 sequence (DNA): TGCGCCAGCAGCCAACCCCAGGGTTACGAGCAGTACTTC. As protein: CASSQPQGYEQYF.

This clonotype was detected many times. The chain is built from TRBV5-5 and TRBJ1-2; weak D call: TRBD1 (6 bases). This CDR3 has 15 amino acids. Germline assignment: CDR1 SGHKS and CDR2 YYEKEE (reference sequence). Deletions cut 4 bases from V and 2 bases from J, with 15 bases between. CDR3 sequence (DNA): TGTGCCAGCAGCGGTGTGTGGGGGGCGAACTATGGCTACACCTTC. This encodes CASSGVWGANYGYTF.

This clonotype was seen ten or more times. The chain is built from TRBV7-9 and TRBJ2-1, with TRBD2 identical over 10 bases. This CDR3 contains 14 residues. The germline V gene has CDR1 SEHNR and CDR2 FQNEAQ (reference sequence). V was clipped by 2 bases and J by 8 bases; unmatched bases: 3. CDR3 bases: TGTGCCAGCAGCTTATCAGCGGGGGGGGATGAGCAGTTCTTC. Translation gives CASSLSAGGDEQFF.

The rearrangement uses TRBV7-2 and TRBJ2-6, with D possibly TRBD2 on 6 matching bases. Germline values: CDR1 SGHTA, CDR2 FQGNSA. Deletions cut 6 bases from V and 0 bases from J, with 15 bases between. The CDR3 has 17 amino acids. The chain's CDR3 is CASRGGTFDSGANVLTF. The CDR3 DNA is TGTGCCAGCAGAGGTGGGACTTTCGACTCTGGGGCCAACGTCCTGACTTTC. Drawing the rest from reference TRBV7-2 and TRBJ2-6, the complete variable domain is GAGVSQSPSNKVTEKGKDVELRCDPISGHTALYWYRQSLGQGLEFLIYFQGNSAPDKSGLPSDRFSAERTGGSVSTLTIQRTQQEDSAVYLCASRGGTFDSGANVLTFGAGSRLTVL.